Listed here is a single T cell receptor (beta chain). Its antigen is unknown. The sample belongs to a study of cytomegalovirus exposure and HLA in healthy donors. Whole-study findings and limits: The authors enumerated 150 to 200 TCR beta chains as linked to cytomegalovirus.

Trimming at V came to 7 bases and at J to 1 base, leaving 6 bases not matched to a gene. The CDR3 loop spans 14 amino acids. Per germline, CDR1 LNHDA and CDR2 SQIVND (reference sequence). The PCR ran on 60 Vbeta and 13 Jbeta primers. Libraries were prepared by immunoSEQ multiplex PCR; TCRdb keeps only in-frame clonotypes and omits some of them. The table lists about 76,000 clones, under 80% of them singletons. The receptor's source is a man aged 55-75 years in good health and CMV-seropositive. Material for sequencing was PBMCs. The chain joins TRBV19 to TRBJ1-1; 7 bases line up with TRBD1. CDR3 sequence reads: CASTLGTANTEAFF. The CDR3, as DNA: TGTGCCAGTACCCTGGGGACAGCGAACACTGAAGCTTTCTTT.